The clone carrying this T cell receptor (beta chain) was seen a single time. Its matching antigen is unknown. It was with 60 Vbeta and 13 Jbeta primers that the PCR ran. Per the original methods: Roughly 80 million unique TCR beta chains, roughly 11 million shared, were counted in a later analysis. TCRdb's copy holds only in-frame clones and misses some; the assay was immunoSEQ multiplex PCR. For V, J and clone size, that table is used; D and trimming come from the DNA. The sample lists about 160,000 clones, roughly 87% seen once, with about 0.9% in the top ten. This sample stems from a study of cytomegalovirus exposure and HLA in healthy donors. Regarding the study as a whole: Presence/absence comparisons presumed near-even sequencing depth among donors. Owing to their indistinguishability, certain V segments, notably TRBV6-2 and TRBV6-3, were excluded.

Germline V gene data show CDR1 as LNHDA and CDR2 as SQIVND (reference sequence). The CDR3 is made up of 12 amino acids. The chain recombines TRBV19 with TRBJ2-5; D is ambiguous. The DNA end favors TRBJ2-7, so the J call may be wrong. This receptor was identified in a woman in her thirties in good health and CMV-seronegative. Sample: PBMCs. CDR3 residues: CASSSAAYEQYF. Here the CDR3 DNA reads TGTGCCAGTAGTAGCGCAGCGTACGAGCAGTACTTC.